This T cell receptor beta chain was identified during a study of CD8 T cells in ankylosing spondylitis. Germline V lookup: CDR1 SGHRS, CDR2 YFSETQ. V was trimmed by 0 bases and J by 1 base, leaving 22 bases between them. This CDR3 spans 19 amino acids. TCRdb re-called the 5' RACE reads with MiXCR, one entry per CDR3 protein. Among about 35,000 distinct CDR3 sequences, about a tenth were seen once, and the ten largest hold roughly 15%. This clonotype was seen many times. Sequenced input: blood, either unsorted or a sorted T cell fraction (not recorded which). This sequence joins TRBV5-1 and TRBJ2-5; perhaps D is TRBD1 or TRBD2 (7 bases each). The source is a male donor with ankylosing spondylitis or in good health (not recorded which). The CDR3 reads CASSLGQGPPGGTQETQYF. The CDR3 nucleotides are TGCGCCAGCAGCTTGGGACAGGGACCTCCCGGGGGGACCCAAGAGACCCAGTACTTC.